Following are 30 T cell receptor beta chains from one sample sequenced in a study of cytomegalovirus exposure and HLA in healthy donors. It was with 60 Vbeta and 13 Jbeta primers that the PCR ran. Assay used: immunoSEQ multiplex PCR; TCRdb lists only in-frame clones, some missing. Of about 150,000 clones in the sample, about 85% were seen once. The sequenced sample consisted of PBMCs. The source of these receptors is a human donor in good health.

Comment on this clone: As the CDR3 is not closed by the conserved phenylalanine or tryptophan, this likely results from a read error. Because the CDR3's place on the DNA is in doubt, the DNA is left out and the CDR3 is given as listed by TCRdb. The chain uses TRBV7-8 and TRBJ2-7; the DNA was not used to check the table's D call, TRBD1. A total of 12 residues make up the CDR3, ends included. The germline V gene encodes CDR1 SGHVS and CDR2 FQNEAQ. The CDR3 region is CASSLRERRGPN.

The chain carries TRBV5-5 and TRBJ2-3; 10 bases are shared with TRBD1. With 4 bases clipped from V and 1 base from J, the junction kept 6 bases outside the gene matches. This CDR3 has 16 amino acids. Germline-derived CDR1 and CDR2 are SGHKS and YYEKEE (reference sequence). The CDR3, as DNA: TGTGCCAGCAGCCTGACAGGGGGCGCTGGCACAGATACGCAGTATTTT. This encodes CASSLTGGAGTDTQYF.

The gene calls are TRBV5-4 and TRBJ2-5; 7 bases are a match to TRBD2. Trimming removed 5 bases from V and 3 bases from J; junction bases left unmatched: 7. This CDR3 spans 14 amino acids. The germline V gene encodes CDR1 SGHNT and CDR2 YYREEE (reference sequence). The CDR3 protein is CASRWEGQEETQYF. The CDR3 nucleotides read TGTGCCAGCAGGTGGGAGGGCCAGGAAGAGACCCAGTACTTC.

CDR3 loop: CASSQGLRYEQYF. The CDR3 nucleotides read TGCGCCAGCAGCCAAGGTTTGAGGTACGAGCAGTACTTC. The gene calls are TRBV4-3 and TRBJ2-7; D gene uncertain. CDR1 and CDR2 (germline): LGHNA, YSLEER. Deletions cut 1 base from V and 4 bases from J, with 8 bases between. The CDR3 runs 13 residues.

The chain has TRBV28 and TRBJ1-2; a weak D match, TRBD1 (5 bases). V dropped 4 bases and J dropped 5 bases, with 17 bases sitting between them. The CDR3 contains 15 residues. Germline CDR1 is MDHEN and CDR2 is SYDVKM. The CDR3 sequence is CASSSGMTDAYGYTF. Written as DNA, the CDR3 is TGTGCCAGCAGTTCTGGGATGACAGACGCTTATGGCTACACCTTC.

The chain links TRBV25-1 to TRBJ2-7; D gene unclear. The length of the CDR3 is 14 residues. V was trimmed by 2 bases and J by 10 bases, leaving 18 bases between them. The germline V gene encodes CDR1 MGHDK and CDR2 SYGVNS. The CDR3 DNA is TGTGCCAGCAGTGAACAGGTGACGTCGTCGGCCCAGTACTTC. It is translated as CASSEQVTSSAQYF.

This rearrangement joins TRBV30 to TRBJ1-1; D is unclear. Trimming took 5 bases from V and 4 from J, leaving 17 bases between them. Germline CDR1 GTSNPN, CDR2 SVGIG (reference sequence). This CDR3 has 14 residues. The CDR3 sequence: CAWAMNPRGTEAFF. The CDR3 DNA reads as TGTGCCTGGGCGATGAACCCACGGGGCACTGAAGCTTTCTTT.

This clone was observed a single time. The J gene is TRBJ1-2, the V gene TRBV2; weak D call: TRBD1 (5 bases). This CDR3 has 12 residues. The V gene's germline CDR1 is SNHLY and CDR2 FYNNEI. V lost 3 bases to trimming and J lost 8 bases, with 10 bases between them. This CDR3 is CASSDDDRGYTF. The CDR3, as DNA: TGTGCCAGCAGTGACGATGACAGAGGCTACACCTTC.

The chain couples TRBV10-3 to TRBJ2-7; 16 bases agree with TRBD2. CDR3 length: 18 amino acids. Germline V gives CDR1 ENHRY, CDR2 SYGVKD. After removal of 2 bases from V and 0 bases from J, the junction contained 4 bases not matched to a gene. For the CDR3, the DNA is TGTGCCATCAGTGAGCCCGGGACTAGCGGGAGGGCCTCCTACGAGCAGTACTTC. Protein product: CAISEPGTSGRASYEQYF.

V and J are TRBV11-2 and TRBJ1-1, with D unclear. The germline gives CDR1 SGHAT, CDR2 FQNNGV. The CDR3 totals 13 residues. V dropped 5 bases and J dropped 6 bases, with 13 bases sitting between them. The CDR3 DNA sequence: TGTGCCAGCAGCCCAGCCATGGGCGCTGAAGCTTTCTTT. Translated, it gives CASSPAMGAEAFF.

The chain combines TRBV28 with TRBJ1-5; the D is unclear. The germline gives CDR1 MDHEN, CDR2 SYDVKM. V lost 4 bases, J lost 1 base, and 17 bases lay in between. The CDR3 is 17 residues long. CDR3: CASSSVGWVRSNQPQHF. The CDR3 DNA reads TGTGCCAGCAGTTCGGTCGGGTGGGTTCGGAGCAATCAGCCCCAGCATTTT. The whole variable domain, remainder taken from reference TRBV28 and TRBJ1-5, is DVKVTQSSRYLVKRTGEKVFLECVQDMDHENMFWYRQDPGLGLRLIYFSYDVKMKEKGDIPEGYSVSREKKERFSLILESASTNQTSMYLCASSSVGWVRSNQPQHFGDGTRLSIL.

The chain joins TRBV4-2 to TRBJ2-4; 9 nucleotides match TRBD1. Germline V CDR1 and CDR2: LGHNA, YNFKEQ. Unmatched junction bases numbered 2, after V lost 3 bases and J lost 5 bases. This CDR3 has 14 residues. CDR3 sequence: CASSHRTGENIQYF. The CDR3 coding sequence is TGTGCCAGCAGCCACCGGACAGGGGAAAACATTCAGTACTTC.

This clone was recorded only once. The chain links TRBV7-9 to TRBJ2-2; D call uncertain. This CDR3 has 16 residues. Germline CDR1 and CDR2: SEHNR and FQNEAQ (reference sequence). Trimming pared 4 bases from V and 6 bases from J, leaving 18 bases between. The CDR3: CASSSNIRRDPGELFF. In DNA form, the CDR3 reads TGTGCCAGCAGCTCCAATATACGGAGAGATCCCGGGGAGCTGTTTTTT.

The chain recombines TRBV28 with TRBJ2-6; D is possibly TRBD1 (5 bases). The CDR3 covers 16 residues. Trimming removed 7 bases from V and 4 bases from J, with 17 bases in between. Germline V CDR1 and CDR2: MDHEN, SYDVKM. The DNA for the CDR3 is TGTGCCAGCACCCGAACAGGAGCAGAGGGGGCCAACGTCCTGACTTTC. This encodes CASTRTGAEGANVLTF.

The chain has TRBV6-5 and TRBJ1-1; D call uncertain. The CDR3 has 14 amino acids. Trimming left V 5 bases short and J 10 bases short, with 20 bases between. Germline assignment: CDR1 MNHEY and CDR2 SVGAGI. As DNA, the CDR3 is TGTGCCAGCAGTCCCGGGGTCCCCCTTCTTGGAGCTTTCTTT. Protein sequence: CASSPGVPLLGAFF.

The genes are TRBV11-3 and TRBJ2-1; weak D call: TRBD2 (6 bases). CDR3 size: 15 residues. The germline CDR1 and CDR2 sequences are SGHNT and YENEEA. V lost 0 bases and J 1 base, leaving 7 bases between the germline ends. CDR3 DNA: TGTGCCAGCAGCTTAGATGGGACTTCCTACAATGAGCAGTTCTTC. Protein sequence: CASSLDGTSYNEQFF.

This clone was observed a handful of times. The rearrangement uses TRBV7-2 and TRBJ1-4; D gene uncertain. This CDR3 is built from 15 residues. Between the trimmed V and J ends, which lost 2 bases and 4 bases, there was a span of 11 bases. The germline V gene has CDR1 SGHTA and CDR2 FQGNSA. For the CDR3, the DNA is TGTGCCAGCAGCTTACACGGGGAGCGTAATGAAAAACTGTTTTTT. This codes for CASSLHGERNEKLFF.

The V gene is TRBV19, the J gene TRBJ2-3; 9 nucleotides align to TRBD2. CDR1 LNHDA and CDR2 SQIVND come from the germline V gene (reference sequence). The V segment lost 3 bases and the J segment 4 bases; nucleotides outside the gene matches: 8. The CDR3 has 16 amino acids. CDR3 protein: CASSMGSSGRADTQYF. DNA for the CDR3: TGTGCCAGTAGTATGGGGAGTAGCGGGAGAGCAGATACGCAGTATTTT.

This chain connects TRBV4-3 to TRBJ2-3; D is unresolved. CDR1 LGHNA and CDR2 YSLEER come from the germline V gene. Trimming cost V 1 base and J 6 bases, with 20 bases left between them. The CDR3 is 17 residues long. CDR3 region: CASSQVRQRTSRDTQYF. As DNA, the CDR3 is TGCGCCAGCAGCCAAGTACGTCAGCGAACGTCTAGGGATACGCAGTATTTT.

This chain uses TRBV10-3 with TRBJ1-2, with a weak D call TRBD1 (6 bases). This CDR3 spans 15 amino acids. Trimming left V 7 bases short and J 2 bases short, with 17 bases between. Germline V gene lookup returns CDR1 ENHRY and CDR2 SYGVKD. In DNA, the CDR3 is TGTGCCATCATGGGAGAGCCAGGGACAAACTATGGCTACACCTTC. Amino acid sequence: CAIMGEPGTNYGYTF.

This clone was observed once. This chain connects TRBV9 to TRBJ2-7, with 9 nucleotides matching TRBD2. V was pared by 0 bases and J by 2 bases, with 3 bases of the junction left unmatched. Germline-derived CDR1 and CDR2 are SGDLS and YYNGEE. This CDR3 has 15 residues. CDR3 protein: CASSVATSGAYEQYF. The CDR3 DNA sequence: TGTGCCAGCAGCGTAGCGACTAGCGGCGCCTACGAGCAGTACTTC.

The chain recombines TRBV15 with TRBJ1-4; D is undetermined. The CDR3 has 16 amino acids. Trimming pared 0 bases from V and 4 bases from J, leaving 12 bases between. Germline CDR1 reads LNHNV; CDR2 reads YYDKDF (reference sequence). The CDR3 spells CATSRERDGLNEKLFF. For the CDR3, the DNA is TGTGCCACCAGCAGAGAACGAGACGGACTTAATGAAAAACTGTTTTTT.

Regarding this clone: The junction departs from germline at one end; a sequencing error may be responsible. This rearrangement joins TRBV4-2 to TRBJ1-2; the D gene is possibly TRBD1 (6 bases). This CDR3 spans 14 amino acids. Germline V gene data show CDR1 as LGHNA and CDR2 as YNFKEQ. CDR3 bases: TGTGCCAGCAGCCCAGGGGCAGACGACTATGGCTACCCCTTC. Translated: CASSPGADDYGYPF.

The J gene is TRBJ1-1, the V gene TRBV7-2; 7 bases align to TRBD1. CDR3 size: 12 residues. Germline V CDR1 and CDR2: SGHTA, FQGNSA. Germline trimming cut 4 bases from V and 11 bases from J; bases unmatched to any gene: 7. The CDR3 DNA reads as TGTGCCAGCAGCTCTACAGGGGTTTTCGCTTTCTTT. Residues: CASSSTGVFAFF.

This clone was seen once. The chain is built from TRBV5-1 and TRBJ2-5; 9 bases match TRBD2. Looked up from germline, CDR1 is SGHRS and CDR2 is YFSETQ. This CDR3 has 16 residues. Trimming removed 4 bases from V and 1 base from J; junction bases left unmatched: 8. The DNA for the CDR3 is TGCGCCAGCAGCCTTCAAGCGGGGGGCATCCAAGAGACCCAGTACTTC. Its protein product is CASSLQAGGIQETQYF.

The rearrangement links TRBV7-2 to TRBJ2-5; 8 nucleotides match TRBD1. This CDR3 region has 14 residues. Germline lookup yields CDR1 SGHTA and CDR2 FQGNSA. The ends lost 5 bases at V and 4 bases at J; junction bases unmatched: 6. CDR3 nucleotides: TGTGCCAGCAGCCACCCAGGGGGCGGAGAGACCCAGTACTTC. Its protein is CASSHPGGGETQYF.

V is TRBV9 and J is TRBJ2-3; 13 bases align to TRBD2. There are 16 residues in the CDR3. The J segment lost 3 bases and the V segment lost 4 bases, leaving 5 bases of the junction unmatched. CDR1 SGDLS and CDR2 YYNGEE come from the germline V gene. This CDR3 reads CASSTSGGAGTDTQYF. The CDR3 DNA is TGTGCCAGCAGCACTAGCGGGGGGGCGGGTACAGATACGCAGTATTTT.

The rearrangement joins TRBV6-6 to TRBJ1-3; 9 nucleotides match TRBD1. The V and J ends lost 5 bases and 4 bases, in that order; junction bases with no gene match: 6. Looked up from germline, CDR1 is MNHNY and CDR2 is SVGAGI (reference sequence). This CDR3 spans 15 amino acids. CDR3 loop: CASSERTGAGNTIYF. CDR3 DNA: TGTGCCAGCAGTGAGCGGACAGGGGCGGGAAACACCATATATTTT.

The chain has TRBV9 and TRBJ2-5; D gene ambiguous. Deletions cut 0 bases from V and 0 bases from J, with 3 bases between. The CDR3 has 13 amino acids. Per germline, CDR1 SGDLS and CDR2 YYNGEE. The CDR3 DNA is TGTGCCAGCAGCGTAGCGTACCAAGAGACCCAGTACTTC. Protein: CASSVAYQETQYF.

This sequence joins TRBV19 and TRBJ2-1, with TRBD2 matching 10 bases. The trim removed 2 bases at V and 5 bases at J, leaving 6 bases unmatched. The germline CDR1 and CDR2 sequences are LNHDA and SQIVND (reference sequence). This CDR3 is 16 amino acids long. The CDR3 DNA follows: TGTGCCAGTAGTATAACCCAGCTAGCGGGAGACAATGAGCAGTTCTTC. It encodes CASSITQLAGDNEQFF.